The following is a T cell receptor beta chain sequence with its context. TCRdb ran MiXCR on the 5' RACE reads and lists one entry per CDR3 protein. Here the sample spans 1.5 million to 2 million distinct CDR3 sequences, less than 40% being singletons. The sample belongs to a study of identical twins. Germline V gene lookup returns CDR1 WSHSY and CDR2 SAAADI. CDR3 size: 18 residues. Sequencing used cord blood. The clonotype originates from a newborn girl in good health. J is TRBJ2-1 and V is TRBV10-2; D is unresolved. The J call may be mistaken, given a closer DNA end match to TRBJ2-7. For the CDR3, the DNA is TGCGCCAGCAGTGTACCTCCTATTGAGCAGAGCTCCTACAATGAGCAGTACTTC. This encodes CASSVPPIEQSSYNEQYF.